This T cell receptor (beta chain) was profiled in a study of blood T cell repertoires in COVID-19. Study-wide context: Collection of acute and convalescent COVID-19 samples took place in the United States, Italy and Spain. T cells, B-cell-depleted T cells, or PBMCs supplied cDNA or gDNA.

As processed by the authors: Quantification of nucleated cells was approximated via reference gene primer amplification. TCRdb keeps only in-frame clones here, not all; method: immunoSEQ multiplex PCR. The V and J calls and clone size come from that table; D and trimming were worked out from the DNA. Among some 350,000 clones listed, 91% were seen once. The CDR3 has 15 amino acids. Germline assignment: CDR1 MGHDK and CDR2 SYGVNS. The germline V and J ends were trimmed by 3 bases and 0 bases, with 9 bases remaining between them. The sample comprised peripheral blood. The genes are TRBV25-1 and TRBJ1-3, with D maybe TRBD1 (6 bases). The receptor was isolated from a young woman who had recovered from COVID-19. CDR3 nucleotide sequence: TGTGCCAGCAGTGACCCCAGGGGCTCTGGAAACACCATATATTTT. This codes for CASSDPRGSGNTIYF.